The next 21 T cell receptor beta chains were all read from a single sample in a study of blood T cell repertoires in COVID-19. Produced via immunoSEQ multiplex PCR; TCRdb's table is partial and in-frame only. This table has 350,000 or so clones, about 91% appearing once. Sequencing used peripheral blood. These receptors all come from a young woman with COVID-19, enrolled during active disease.

The CDR3 nucleotides are TGCGCCAGCAGCCAACCCGACAGGGCCTATCTTGAAGCTTTCTTT. It translates to CASSQPDRAYLEAFF. This rearrangement joins TRBV4-1 to TRBJ1-1, with 7 bases matching TRBD1. Germline V gene data show CDR1 as MGHRA and CDR2 as YSYEKL. The CDR3 is made up of 15 amino acids. V shed 2 bases, J shed 7 bases, and the junction held 10 bases outside the gene matches.

The CDR3 spells CASSLGRSPSSYNEQFF. CDR3 nucleotides: TGTGCCAGCAGCTTAGGAAGAAGCCCTAGCTCCTACAATGAGCAGTTCTTC. The chain has TRBV11-3 and TRBJ2-1; D gene uncertain. This CDR3 comprises 17 residues. The germline V gene encodes CDR1 SGHNT and CDR2 YENEEA. Trimming took 1 base from V and 0 from J, leaving 13 bases between them.

The V gene is TRBV19, the J gene TRBJ1-1; possible D gene TRBD1, 6 bases. The length of the CDR3 is 15 residues. V lost 6 bases to trimming and J lost 0 bases, with 14 bases between them. The germline V gene has CDR1 LNHDA and CDR2 SQIVND (reference sequence). CDR3 sequence reads: CASRQGLGMNTEAFF. The DNA for the CDR3 is TGTGCCAGTAGACAGGGTTTGGGCATGAACACTGAAGCTTTCTTT.

The V and J genes are TRBV5-8 and TRBJ1-2; D not resolved. V gave up 0 bases and J gave up 0 bases, with 12 bases separating them. This CDR3 has 16 amino acids. Germline-derived CDR1 and CDR2 are SGHTS and YDEGEE. The CDR3 nucleotides read TGTGCCAGCAGCTTGGCCTTTGGGAGAACTAACTATGGCTACACCTTC. It encodes CASSLAFGRTNYGYTF. The complete variable domain, with remaining parts taken from reference TRBV5-8 and TRBJ1-2, reads EAGVTQSPTHLIKTRGQQATLRCSPISGHTSVYWYQQALGLGLQFLLWYDEGEERNRGNFPPRFSGRQFPNYSSELNVNALELEDSALYLCASSLAFGRTNYGYTFGSGTRLTVV.

The chain links TRBV27 to TRBJ1-1; D unresolved. CDR3 length equals 15 residues. V was trimmed by 4 bases and J by 0 bases, leaving 12 bases between them. The germline gives CDR1 MNHEY, CDR2 SMNVEV (reference sequence). This CDR3 is CASSWTASMNTEAFF. The CDR3 DNA sequence: TGTGCCAGCAGTTGGACTGCCTCCATGAACACTGAAGCTTTCTTT.

The genes are TRBV9 and TRBJ2-1, with TRBD1 matching over 10 bases. Germline CDR1 is SGDLS and CDR2 is YYNGEE. There are 16 residues in the CDR3. Trimming at V came to 4 bases and at J to 6 bases, leaving 10 bases not matched to a gene. The CDR3 coding sequence is TGTGCCAGCAGCTTCACCGGGACAGGGGTCGGCAATGAGCAGTTCTTC. This sequence encodes CASSFTGTGVGNEQFF.

The chain employs TRBV5-5 and TRBJ2-7, with D unclear. Germline CDR1 and CDR2: SGHKS and YYEKEE (reference sequence). The CDR3 has 14 amino acids. Trimming removed 1 base at V and 2 bases at J, with 10 bases between. The chain's CDR3 is CASSLLGITYEQYV. In DNA form, the CDR3 reads TGTGCCAGCAGCTTGTTGGGCATCACCTACGAGCAGTACGTC.

This clone has just one count. The CDR3 DNA is TGTGCCAGCAGCTATTATCTGGGGGCGCGGGAGACCCAGTACTTC. It yields the protein CASSYYLGARETQYF. The chain recombines TRBV27 with TRBJ2-5; perhaps TRBD1 as D (6 bases). Trimming cost V 6 bases and J 5 bases, with 19 bases left between them. The CDR3 has 15 amino acids. CDR1 and CDR2 (germline): MNHEY, SMNVEV (reference sequence).

The chain carries TRBV5-8 and TRBJ2-5, with a possible D match to TRBD1 (5 bases). Looked up from germline, CDR1 is SGHTS and CDR2 is YDEGEE. The CDR3 consists of 11 residues. The ends were cut back, 1 base at V and 7 bases at J, with 5 bases in the middle. The CDR3 here is CASSLRGTQYF. Written as DNA, the CDR3 is TGTGCCAGCAGCTTGAGGGGGACCCAGTACTTC.

The chain uses TRBV11-2 and TRBJ2-3, with unresolved D. This CDR3 contains 15 residues. Germline V gives CDR1 SGHAT, CDR2 FQNNGV. With 2 bases removed from V and 6 bases from J, the gap between germline ends came to 15 bases. The CDR3 DNA is TGTGCCAGCAGCTTAACTGCTCTAAGCCGGGATACGCAGTATTTT. Protein sequence: CASSLTALSRDTQYF.

The J gene is TRBJ2-1, the V gene TRBV30; 9 bases fit TRBD1. Germline V gene lookup returns CDR1 GTSNPN and CDR2 SVGIG (reference sequence). Unmatched junction bases numbered 3, after V lost 4 bases and J lost 2 bases. The CDR3 runs to 14 residues. CDR3 sequence reads: CAWTNRGPYNEQFF. The CDR3 nucleotides read TGTGCCTGGACCAACAGGGGGCCCTACAATGAGCAGTTCTTC.

J is TRBJ2-7 and V is TRBV6-1, with TRBD1 matching 8 bases. The CDR3 runs 20 residues. Unmatched junction bases numbered 22, after V lost 3 bases and J lost 3 bases. Germline V gene sequence: CDR1 MNHNS, CDR2 SASEGT. The chain's CDR3 is CASSELGTGQSFGLYYEQYF. In DNA form, the CDR3 reads TGTGCCAGCAGTGAGTTAGGGACAGGCCAAAGTTTTGGGTTGTACTACGAGCAGTACTTC.

V usage is TRBV5-1 and J usage is TRBJ1-1; D ambiguous. Per germline, CDR1 SGHRS and CDR2 YFSETQ. The CDR3 loop spans 15 amino acids. Deletions cut 4 bases from V and 5 bases from J, with 18 bases between. For the CDR3, the DNA is TGCGCCAGCAGCCCCAGTTTAGGTGCGGGGACTGAAGCTTTCTTT. This encodes CASSPSLGAGTEAFF. The complete variable domain, with remaining parts taken from reference TRBV5-1 and TRBJ1-1, reads KAGVTQTPRYLIKTRGQQVTLSCSPISGHRSVSWYQQTPGQGLQFLFEYFSETQRNKGNFPGRFSGRQFSNSRSEMNVSTLELGDSALYLCASSPSLGAGTEAFFGQGTRLTVV.

The rearrangement joins TRBV6-5 to TRBJ1-5; perhaps TRBD1 as D (6 bases). This CDR3 is 15 amino acids long. Trimming took off 6 bases at V and 7 bases at J, with 19 bases between the two ends. Germline values: CDR1 MNHEY, CDR2 SVGAGI. The DNA of the CDR3 is TGTGCCAGCAGGAGGGGGGGGCGGTTTGGGCAGCCCCAGCATTTT. Translated: CASRRGGRFGQPQHF.

This rearrangement joins TRBV3-1 (or the pseudogene TRBV3-2) to TRBJ1-4; D not resolved. V was pared by 3 bases and J by 4 bases, with 9 bases between. The CDR3 consists of 14 residues. Germline loops: CDR1 LGHDT, CDR2 YNNKEL (reference sequence). CDR3 coding DNA: TGTGCCAGCAGCCAGGGCAGTGTTAATGAAAAACTGTTTTTT. This sequence encodes CASSQGSVNEKLFF.

The chain couples TRBV11-3 to TRBJ1-5; the D is unclear. Trimming stripped 5 bases from V and 4 bases from J, with 9 bases between. The CDR3 length is 13 residues. Germline CDR1 SGHNT, CDR2 YENEEA. The CDR3 here is CASSPGSNQPQHF. The CDR3 DNA is TGTGCCAGCAGCCCCGGGTCGAATCAGCCCCAGCATTTT.

The chain joins TRBV18 to TRBJ1-2; D possibly corresponds to TRBD1 (6 bases). V lost 3 bases to trimming and J lost 3 bases, with 8 bases between them. The CDR3 has 13 residues. The germline V gene encodes CDR1 KGHSH and CDR2 LQKENI. The CDR3 DNA follows: TGTGCCAGCTCACCTGAGGGGGACTATGGCTACACCTTC. This gives the protein CASSPEGDYGYTF.

The chain links TRBV5-4 to TRBJ2-3; 9 bases fit TRBD2. J gave up 5 bases and V 2 bases, and 15 bases lay outside the gene matches. CDR3 length equals 18 residues. Germline values: CDR1 SGHNT, CDR2 YYREEE (reference sequence). In nucleotides, the CDR3 is TGTGCCAGCAGCTTTAATACCCTTGGGCGGGGGGGCAGAGATACGCAGTATTTT. Translation: CASSFNTLGRGGRDTQYF.

The CDR3 spells CASGSETQYF. The CDR3 DNA reads TGTGCCAGCGGGAGCGAGACCCAGTACTTC. The chain couples TRBV6-5 to TRBJ2-5; maybe TRBD2 (5 bases). V dropped 8 bases and J dropped 5 bases, with 6 bases sitting between them. CDR1 MNHEY and CDR2 SVGAGI come from the germline V gene. CDR3 length: 10 amino acids.

The chain has TRBV7-9 and TRBJ2-7; 9 bases agree with TRBD1. The CDR3 contains 17 residues. Trimming cost V 2 bases and J 3 bases; bases outside gene matches: 11. Germline V CDR1 and CDR2: SEHNR, FQNEAQ (reference sequence). Here the CDR3 reads CASSLSFGGQGGYEQYV. The CDR3 DNA reads as TGTGCCAGCAGCTTATCTTTTGGGGGACAGGGAGGCTACGAGCAGTACGTC.

The table lists this clone with a few counts. The chain carries TRBV21-1 and TRBJ2-7; the DNA was not used to check the table's D call, TRBD1. TRBV21-1 is deemed a pseudogene. This CDR3 is built from 15 residues. CDR3 sequence (DNA): TGTGCCAGCAGCAAATGGGGACAGGGCCCCTACGAGCAGTACGTC. This codes for CASSKWGQGPYEQYV.